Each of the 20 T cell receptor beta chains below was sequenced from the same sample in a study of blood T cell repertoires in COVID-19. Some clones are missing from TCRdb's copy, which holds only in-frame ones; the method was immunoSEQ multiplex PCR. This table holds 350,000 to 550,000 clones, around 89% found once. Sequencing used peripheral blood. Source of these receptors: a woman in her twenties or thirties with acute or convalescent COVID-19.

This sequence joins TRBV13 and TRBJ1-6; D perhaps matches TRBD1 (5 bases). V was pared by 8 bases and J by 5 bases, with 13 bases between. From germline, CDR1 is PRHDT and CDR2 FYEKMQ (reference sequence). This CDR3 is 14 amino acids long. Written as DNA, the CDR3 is TGTGCCAGCTCCGGGGGAAGGGATAATTCACCCCTCCACTTT. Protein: CASSGGRDNSPLHF.

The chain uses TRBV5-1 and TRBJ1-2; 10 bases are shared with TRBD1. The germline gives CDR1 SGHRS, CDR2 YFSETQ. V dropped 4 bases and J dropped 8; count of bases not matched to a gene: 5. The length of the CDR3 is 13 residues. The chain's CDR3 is CASSLDRGRGYTF. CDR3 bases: TGCGCCAGCAGCCTCGACAGGGGGCGCGGCTACACCTTC.

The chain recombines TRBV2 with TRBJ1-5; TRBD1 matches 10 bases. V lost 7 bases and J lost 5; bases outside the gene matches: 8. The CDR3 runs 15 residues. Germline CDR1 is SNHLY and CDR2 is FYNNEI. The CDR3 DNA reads TGTGCCAGCATCTTGGGACAGGGGAGAGATCAGCCCCAGCATTTT. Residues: CASILGQGRDQPQHF.

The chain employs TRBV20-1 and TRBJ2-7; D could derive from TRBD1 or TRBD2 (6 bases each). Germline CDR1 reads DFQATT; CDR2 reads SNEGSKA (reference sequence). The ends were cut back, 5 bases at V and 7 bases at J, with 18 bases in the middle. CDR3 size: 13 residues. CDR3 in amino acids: CSARGGRAGEQYF. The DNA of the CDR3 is TGCAGTGCTCGTGGGGGCAGGGCGGGGGAGCAGTACTTC.

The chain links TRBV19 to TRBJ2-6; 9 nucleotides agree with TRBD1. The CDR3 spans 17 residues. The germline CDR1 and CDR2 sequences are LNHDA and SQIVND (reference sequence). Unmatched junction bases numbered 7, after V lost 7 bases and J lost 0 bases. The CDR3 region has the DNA TGTGCCAGTAAGACAGGGACAGGGCTCTCTGGGGCCAACGTCCTGACTTTC. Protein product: CASKTGTGLSGANVLTF.

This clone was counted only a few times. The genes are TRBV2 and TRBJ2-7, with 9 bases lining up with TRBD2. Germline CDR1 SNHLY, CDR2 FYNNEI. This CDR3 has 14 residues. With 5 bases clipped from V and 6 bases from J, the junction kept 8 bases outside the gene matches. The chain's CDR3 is CASSTSGLAFEQYF. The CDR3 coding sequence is TGTGCCAGCAGTACATCGGGACTAGCTTTCGAGCAGTACTTC.

The CDR3 reads CASSGAPDLYEQYF. As DNA, the CDR3 is TGCGCCAGCAGTGGGGCCCCCGACCTCTACGAGCAGTACTTC. The rearrangement uses TRBV5-1 and TRBJ2-7; the D gene is possibly TRBD1 (5 bases). Trimming shortened V by 5 bases and J by 3 bases, and 15 bases separated the two germline ends. The CDR3 spans 14 residues. Germline lookup yields CDR1 SGHRS and CDR2 YFSETQ.

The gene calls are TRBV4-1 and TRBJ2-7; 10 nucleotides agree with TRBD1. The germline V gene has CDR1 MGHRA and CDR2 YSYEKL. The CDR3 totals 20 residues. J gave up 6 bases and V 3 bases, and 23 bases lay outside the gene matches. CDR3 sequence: CASSQAPDFRGTGESGEQYF. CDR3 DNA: TGCGCCAGCAGCCAGGCCCCCGATTTTCGGGGGACAGGGGAATCGGGCGAGCAGTACTTC.

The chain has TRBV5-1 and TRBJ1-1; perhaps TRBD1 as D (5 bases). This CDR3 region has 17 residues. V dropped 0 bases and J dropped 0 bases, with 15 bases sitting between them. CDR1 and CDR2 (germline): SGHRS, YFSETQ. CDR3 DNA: TGCGCCAGCAGCTTGGCGGGGGACGGACCAATGAACACTGAAGCTTTCTTT. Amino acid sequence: CASSLAGDGPMNTEAFF.

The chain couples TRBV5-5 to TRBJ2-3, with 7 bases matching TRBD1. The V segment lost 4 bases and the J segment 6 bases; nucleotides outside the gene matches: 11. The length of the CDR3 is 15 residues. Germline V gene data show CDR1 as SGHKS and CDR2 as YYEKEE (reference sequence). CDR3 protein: CASSITDRVRDTQYF. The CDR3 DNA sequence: TGTGCCAGCAGCATTACCGACAGGGTTCGGGATACGCAGTATTTT.

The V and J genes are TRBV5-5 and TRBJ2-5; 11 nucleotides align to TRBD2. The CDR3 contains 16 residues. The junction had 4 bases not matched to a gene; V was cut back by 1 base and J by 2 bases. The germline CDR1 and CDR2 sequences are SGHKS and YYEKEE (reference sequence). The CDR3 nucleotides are TGTGCCAGCAGCTTGCCTAGCGGGGGGCAACAAGAGACCCAGTACTTC. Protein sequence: CASSLPSGGQQETQYF.

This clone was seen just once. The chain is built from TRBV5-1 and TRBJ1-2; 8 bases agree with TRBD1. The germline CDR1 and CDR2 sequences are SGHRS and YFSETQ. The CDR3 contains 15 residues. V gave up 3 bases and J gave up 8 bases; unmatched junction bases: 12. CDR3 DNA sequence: TGCGCCAGCAGCTGGGGGCCGGACAGGGTGTCCGGCTACACCTTC. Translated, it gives CASSWGPDRVSGYTF.

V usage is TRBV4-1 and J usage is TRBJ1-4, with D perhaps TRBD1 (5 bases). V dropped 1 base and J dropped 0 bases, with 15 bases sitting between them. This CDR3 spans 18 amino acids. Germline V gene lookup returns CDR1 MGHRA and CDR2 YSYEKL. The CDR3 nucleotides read TGCGCCAGCAGCCAAGTTGGTGGGGCCGATTCAACTAATGAAAAACTGTTTTTT. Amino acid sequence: CASSQVGGADSTNEKLFF.

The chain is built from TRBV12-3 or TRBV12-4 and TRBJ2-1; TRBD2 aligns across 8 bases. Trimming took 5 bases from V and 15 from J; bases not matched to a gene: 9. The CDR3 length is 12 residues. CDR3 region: CASSPDSAGGFF. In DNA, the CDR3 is TGTGCCAGCAGTCCGGACAGTGCGGGGGGGTTCTTC.

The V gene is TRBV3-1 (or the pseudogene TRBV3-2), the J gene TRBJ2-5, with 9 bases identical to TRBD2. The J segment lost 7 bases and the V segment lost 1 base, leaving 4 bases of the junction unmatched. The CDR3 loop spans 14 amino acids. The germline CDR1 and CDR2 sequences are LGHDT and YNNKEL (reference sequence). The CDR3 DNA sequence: TGTGCCAGCAGCCAAGGAGGCGGGGGGGGGACCCAGTACTTC. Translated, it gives CASSQGGGGGTQYF.

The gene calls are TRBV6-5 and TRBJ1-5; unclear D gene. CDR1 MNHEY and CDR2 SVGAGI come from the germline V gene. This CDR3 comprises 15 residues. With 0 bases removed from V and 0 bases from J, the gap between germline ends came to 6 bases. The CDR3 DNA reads TGTGCCAGCAGTTACTCGGCAGGTAGCAATCAGCCCCAGCATTTT. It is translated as CASSYSAGSNQPQHF.

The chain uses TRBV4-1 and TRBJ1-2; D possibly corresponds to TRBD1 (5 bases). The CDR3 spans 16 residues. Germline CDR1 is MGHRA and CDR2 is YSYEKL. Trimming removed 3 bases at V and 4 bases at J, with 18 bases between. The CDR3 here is CASSQTTGGYTYGYTF. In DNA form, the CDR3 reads TGCGCCAGCAGCCAGACGACGGGGGGTTATACCTATGGCTACACCTTC.

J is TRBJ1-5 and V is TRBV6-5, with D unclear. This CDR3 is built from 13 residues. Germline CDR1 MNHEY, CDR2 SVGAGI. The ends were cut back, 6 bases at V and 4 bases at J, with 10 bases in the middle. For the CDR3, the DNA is TGTGCCAGCAGCTCGACACCTAATCAGCCCCAGCATTTT. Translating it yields CASSSTPNQPQHF.

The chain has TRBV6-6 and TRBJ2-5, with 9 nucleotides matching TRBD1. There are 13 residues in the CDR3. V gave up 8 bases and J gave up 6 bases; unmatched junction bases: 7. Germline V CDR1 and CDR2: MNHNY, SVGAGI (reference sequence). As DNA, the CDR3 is TGTGCCAGCTATAATACAGGGGGCAAGACCCAGTACTTC. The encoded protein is CASYNTGGKTQYF.

CDR3 nucleotide sequence: TGTGCCAGCAGCAAATTTACGTCAGGGGGCAGTGAAGCTTTCTTT. It is translated as CASSKFTSGGSEAFF. This rearrangement joins TRBV7-6 to TRBJ1-1; 8 bases align to TRBD1. CDR3 length equals 15 residues. Germline values: CDR1 SGHVS, CDR2 FNYEAQ. J was trimmed by 7 bases and V by 5 bases; bases with no gene match: 12.